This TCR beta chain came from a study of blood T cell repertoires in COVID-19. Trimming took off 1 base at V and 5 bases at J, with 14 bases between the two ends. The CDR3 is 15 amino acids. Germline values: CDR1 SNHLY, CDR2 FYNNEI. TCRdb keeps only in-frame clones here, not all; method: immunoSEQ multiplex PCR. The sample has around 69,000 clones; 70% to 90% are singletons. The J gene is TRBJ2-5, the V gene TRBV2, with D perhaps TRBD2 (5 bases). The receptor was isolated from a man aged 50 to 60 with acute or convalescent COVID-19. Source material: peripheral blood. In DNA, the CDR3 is TGTGCCAGCAGTGAAGTGTCGGCTAGCTCCGAGACCCAGTACTTC. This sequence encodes CASSEVSASSETQYF.